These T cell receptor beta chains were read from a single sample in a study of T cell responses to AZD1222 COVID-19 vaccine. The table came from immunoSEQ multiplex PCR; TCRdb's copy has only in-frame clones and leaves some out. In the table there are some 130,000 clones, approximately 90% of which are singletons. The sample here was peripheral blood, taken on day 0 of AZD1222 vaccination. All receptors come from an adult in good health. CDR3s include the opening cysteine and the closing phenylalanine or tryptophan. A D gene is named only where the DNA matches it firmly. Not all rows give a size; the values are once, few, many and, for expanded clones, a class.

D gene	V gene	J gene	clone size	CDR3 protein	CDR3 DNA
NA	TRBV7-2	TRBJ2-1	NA	CASSLVYNEQFF	TGTGCCAGCAGCTTGGTTTACAATGAGCAGTTCTTC
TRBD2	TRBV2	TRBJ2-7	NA	CASSISGDLSYEQYF	TGTGCCAGCAGTATTAGCGGGGACCTCTCCTACGAGCAGTACTTC
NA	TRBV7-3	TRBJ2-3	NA	CASRRGTPDTQYF	TGTGCCAGCAGGAGAGGGACGCCAGATACGCAGTATTTT
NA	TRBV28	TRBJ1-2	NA	CATLRSIYGYTF	TGTGCCACTCTAAGATCTATCTATGGCTACACCTTC
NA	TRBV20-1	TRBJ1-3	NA	CSLGGGNTIYF	TGCAGTTTAGGGGGAGGAAACACCATATATTTT
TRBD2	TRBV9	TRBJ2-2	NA	CASSAGGQTGELFF	TGTGCCAGCAGCGCGGGGGGGCAAACCGGGGAGCTGTTTTTT
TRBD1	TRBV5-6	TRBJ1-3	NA	CASSLGRGDTIYF	TGTGCCAGCAGCTTGGGCAGGGGGGACACCATATATTTT
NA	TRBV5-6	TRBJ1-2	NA	CASSLSGQTYGYTF	TGTGCCAGCAGCTTGAGTGGACAGACCTATGGCTACACCTTC
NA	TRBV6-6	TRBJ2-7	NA	CASSITREQYF	TGTGCCAGCAGTATCACTAGGGAGCAGTACTTC
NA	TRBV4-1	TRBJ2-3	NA	CASSQVLQADTQYF	TGCGCCAGCAGCCAAGTCTTACAGGCAGATACGCAGTATTTT
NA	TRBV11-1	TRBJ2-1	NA	CASTTPGAHYNEQFF	TGTGCCAGCACCACCCCGGGGGCCCACTACAATGAGCAGTTCTTC
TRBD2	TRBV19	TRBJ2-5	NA	CASSELAVQETQYF	TGTGCCAGTAGTGAACTAGCGGTCCAAGAGACCCAGTACTTC
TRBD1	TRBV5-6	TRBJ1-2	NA	CASSRGTGNGYTF	TGTGCCAGCAGCCGAGGGACAGGTAATGGCTACACCTTC
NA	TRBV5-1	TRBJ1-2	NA	CASSLVSTNYGYTF	TGCGCCAGCAGCTTGGTATCGACAAACTATGGCTACACCTTC
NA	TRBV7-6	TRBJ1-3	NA	CASSQGPGQGNTIYF	TGTGCCAGCAGCCAGGGGCCGGGGCAGGGAAACACCATATATTTT
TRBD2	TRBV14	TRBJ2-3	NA	CASATGLAGEWVDTQYF	TGTGCCAGCGCGACCGGACTAGCGGGGGAATGGGTAGATACGCAGTATTTT
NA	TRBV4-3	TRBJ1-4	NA	CASSQDPSKTTNEKLFF	TGCGCCAGCAGCCAAGATCCATCCAAAACCACTAATGAAAAACTGTTTTTT
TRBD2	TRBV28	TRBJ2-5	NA	CASSAPRTSLETQYF	TGTGCCAGCAGTGCTCCCAGGACTAGCTTGGAGACCCAGTACTTC
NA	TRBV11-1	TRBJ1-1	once	CASSSGMSTEAFF	TGTGCCAGCAGCTCCGGGATGAGCACTGAAGCTTTCTTT
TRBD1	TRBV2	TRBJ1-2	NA	CASGQGTANYGYTF	TGTGCCAGCGGACAGGGGACAGCTAACTATGGCTACACCTTC
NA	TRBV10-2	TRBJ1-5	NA	CASSESHGGYNQPQHF	TGCGCCAGCAGTGAGTCGCACGGGGGATATAATCAGCCCCAGCATTTT
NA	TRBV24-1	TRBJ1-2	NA	CATSDNQQANYGYTF	TGTGCCACCAGTGACAATCAACAAGCTAACTATGGCTACACCTTC
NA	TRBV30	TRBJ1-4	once	CAWSISWNEKLFF	TGTGCCTGGAGTATCAGCTGGAATGAAAAACTGTTTTTT
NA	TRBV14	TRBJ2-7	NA	CASSLSSYEQYF	TGTGCCAGCAGCCTGTCCTCCTACGAGCAGTACTTC
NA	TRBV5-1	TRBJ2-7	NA	CASSFEWDSYEQYF	TGCGCCAGCAGCTTTGAATGGGATTCCTACGAGCAGTACTTC
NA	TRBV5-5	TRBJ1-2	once	CASSQAGGGGYTF	TGTGCCAGCAGCCAGGCGGGAGGGGGTGGCTACACCTTC
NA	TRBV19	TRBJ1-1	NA	CASTRRGYLDTEAFF	TGTGCCAGTACCCGTCGAGGGTACTTGGACACTGAAGCTTTCTTT
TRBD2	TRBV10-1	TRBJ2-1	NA	CASSGRLAGESSYNEQFF	TGCGCCAGCAGTGGGCGGCTAGCGGGGGAAAGCTCCTACAATGAGCAGTTCTTC
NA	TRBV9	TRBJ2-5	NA	CASSDRGLQETQYF	TGTGCCAGCAGTGACCGGGGCCTACAAGAGACCCAGTACTTC
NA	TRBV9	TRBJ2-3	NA	CASSVVGSLTDTQYF	TGTGCCAGCAGCGTAGTGGGGTCCCTCACAGATACGCAGTATTTT
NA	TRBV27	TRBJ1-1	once	CASSLSWDTEAFF	TGTGCCAGCAGTTTATCGTGGGACACTGAAGCTTTCTTT
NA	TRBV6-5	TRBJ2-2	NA	CANRDRGTGELFF	TGTGCCAACAGGGATCGAGGCACCGGGGAGCTGTTTTTT
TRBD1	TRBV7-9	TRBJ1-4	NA	CAISKGGASNEKLFF	TGTGCCATCAGCAAAGGGGGCGCGTCTAATGAAAAACTGTTTTTT
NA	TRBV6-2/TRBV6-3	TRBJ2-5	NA	CASSYSRETQYF	TGTGCCAGCAGTTACTCGCGAGAGACCCAGTACTTC
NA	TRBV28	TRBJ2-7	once	CASKGRTAIYEQYF	TGTGCCAGCAAGGGGAGGACAGCTATATACGAGCAGTACTTC
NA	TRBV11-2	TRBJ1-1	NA	CASSLSQSLGTEAFF	TGTGCCAGCAGCTTAAGTCAGTCATTGGGAACTGAAGCTTTCTTT
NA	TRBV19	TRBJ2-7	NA	CASSIVGSGSYEQYF	TGTGCCAGTAGTATAGTCGGGTCTGGGTCCTACGAGCAGTACTTC
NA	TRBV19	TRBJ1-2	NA	CASSPGVMNGYTF	TGTGCCAGTAGTCCTGGGGTTATGAATGGCTACACCTTC
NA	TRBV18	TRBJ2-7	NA	CASSLDYYYEQYF	TGTGCCAGCTCATTGGACTACTACTACGAGCAGTACTTC
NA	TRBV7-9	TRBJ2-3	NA	CASSLGSRTAKDTQYF	TGTGCCAGCAGCTTAGGTTCCAGGACCGCAAAAGATACGCAGTATTTT
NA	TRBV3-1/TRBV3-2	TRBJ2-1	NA	CASSQSWATSYNEQFF	TGTGCCAGCAGCCAATCCTGGGCGACGTCCTACAATGAGCAGTTCTTC
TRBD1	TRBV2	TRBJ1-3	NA	CASIPGTGAGNTIYF	TGTGCCAGCATCCCCGGGACAGGGGCTGGAAACACCATATATTTT
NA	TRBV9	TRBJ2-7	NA	CASSPDSRVYEQYF	TGTGCCAGCAGCCCAGACTCGCGGGTCTACGAGCAGTACTTC
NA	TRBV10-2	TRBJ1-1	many	CASSTGLTEAFF	TGCGCCAGCAGTACAGGGTTGACTGAAGCTTTCTTT
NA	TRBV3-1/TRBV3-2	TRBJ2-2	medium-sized	CASSQVATGELFF	TGTGCCAGCAGCCAGGTTGCCACCGGGGAGCTGTTTTTT
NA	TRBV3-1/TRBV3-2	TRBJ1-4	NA	CASSPSPGRPYEKLFF	TGTGCCAGCAGCCCCTCACCGGGGAGGCCTTATGAAAAACTGTTTTTT
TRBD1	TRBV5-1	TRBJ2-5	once	CASSPTMDRRWTGTWETQYF	TGCGCCAGCAGCCCAACGATGGATAGGCGATGGACAGGTACTTGGGAGACCCAGTACTTC
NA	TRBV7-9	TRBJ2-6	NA	CASSLDFASGANVLTF	TGTGCCAGCAGCTTAGATTTTGCCTCTGGGGCCAACGTCCTGACTTTC
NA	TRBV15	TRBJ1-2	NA	CATSRGGDYGYTF	TGTGCCACCAGCAGGGGGGGGGACTATGGCTACACCTTC
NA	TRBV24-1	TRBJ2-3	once	CATSRFNSDTQYF	TGTGCCACCAGCCGGTTTAATTCAGATACGCAGTATTTT
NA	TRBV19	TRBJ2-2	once	CASKGAGELFF	TGTGCCAGTAAAGGCGCCGGGGAGCTGTTTTTT
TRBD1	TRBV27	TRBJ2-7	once	CASSRTGGPYEQYF	TGTGCCAGCAGTAGGACAGGGGGACCCTACGAGCAGTACTTC
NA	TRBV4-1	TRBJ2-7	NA	CASSQVNRERQYF	TGCGCCAGCAGCCAAGTTAACAGGGAGAGGCAGTACTTC
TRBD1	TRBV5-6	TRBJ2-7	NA	CASSLRWDRSLSEQYF	TGTGCCAGCAGCTTACGCTGGGACAGGTCACTATCGGAGCAGTACTTC
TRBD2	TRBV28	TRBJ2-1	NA	CASSTYSSGGYNEQFF	TGTGCCAGCAGTACCTACTCTAGCGGGGGTTACAATGAGCAGTTCTTC